This T cell receptor beta chain was sequenced in a study of blood T cell repertoires in COVID-19. As for the study in general: Specimens from acute and convalescent COVID-19 originated in the United States, Italy and Spain. PBMCs, B-cell-depleted T cells, or T cells were the source of the cDNA or gDNA that made up the material.

The protocol was immunoSEQ multiplex PCR, while the TCRdb copy is restricted to in-frame clones and leaves out a portion. The sample holds hundreds of thousands of clones, about 87% seen once. Enrolment of Seattle patients took place during active infection, and they were followed longitudinally. With V trimmed by 8 bases and J by 6 bases, 14 bases remained unmatched. Germline CDR1 SEHNR, CDR2 FQNEAQ (reference sequence). The CDR3 is 16 residues long. The receptor was isolated from a woman in her forties or fifties with COVID-19, enrolled during active disease. The rearrangement joins TRBV7-9 to TRBJ2-1; 9 bases fit TRBD1. Sequenced input: peripheral blood. CDR3 loop: CASGDVRTGVRNEQFF. The CDR3 region has the DNA TGTGCCAGCGGGGATGTTAGGACAGGGGTACGCAATGAGCAGTTCTTC. Complete variable domain (other parts from reference TRBV7-9 and TRBJ2-1): DTGVSQNPRHKITKRGQNVTFRCDPISEHNRLYWYRQTLGQGPEFLTYFQNEAQLEKSRLLSDRFSAERPKGSFSTLEIQRTEQGDSAMYLCASGDVRTGVRNEQFFGPGTRLTVL.